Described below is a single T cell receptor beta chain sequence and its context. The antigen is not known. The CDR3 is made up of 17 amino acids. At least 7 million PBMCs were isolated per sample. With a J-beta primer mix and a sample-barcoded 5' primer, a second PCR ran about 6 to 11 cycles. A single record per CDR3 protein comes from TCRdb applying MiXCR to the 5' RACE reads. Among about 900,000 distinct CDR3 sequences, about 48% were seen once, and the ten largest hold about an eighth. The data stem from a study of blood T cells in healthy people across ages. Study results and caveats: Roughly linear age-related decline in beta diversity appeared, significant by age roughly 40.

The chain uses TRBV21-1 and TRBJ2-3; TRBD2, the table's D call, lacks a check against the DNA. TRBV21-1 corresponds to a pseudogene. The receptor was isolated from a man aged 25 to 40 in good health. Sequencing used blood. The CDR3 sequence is CASSEVLGLLVTDTQYF. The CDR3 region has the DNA TGTGCCAGCAGCGAAGTTTTGGGACTGCTGGTAACAGATACGCAGTATTTT.